This T cell receptor (beta chain) was sequenced during a study of T cell changes during pregnancy in multiple sclerosis. Assay: immunoSEQ multiplex PCR; the TCRdb copy retains only in-frame clones and omits some. The data contain around 35,000 clones, approximately 90% of them singletons. This clone was counted a single time. Trimming left V 6 bases short and J 4 bases short, with 3 bases between. The CDR3 covers 10 residues. CDR1 and CDR2 (germline): KGHSH, LQKENI. The V gene is TRBV18, the J gene TRBJ2-5; D not resolved. Source: CD4+ T cells from peripheral blood mononuclear cells, taken after pregnancy. The receptor's source is a female donor with multiple sclerosis, enrolled in a pregnancy study. CDR3 nucleotide sequence: TGTGCCAGCTCGCGAGAGACCCAGTACTTC. It translates to CASSRETQYF.